What follows are 10 T cell receptor beta chains derived from one specimen sequenced in a study of shared clonotypes between healthy human individuals. TCRdb's copy holds only in-frame clones and misses some; the assay was immunoSEQ multiplex PCR. The table lists about 490,000 clones, 76% of them singletons. The sample taken for sequencing was PBMCs. These receptors were collected from a middle-aged woman in good health. Some clones in this sample may be carry-over from other donors' samples.

This chain joins TRBV7-9 and TRBJ1-1; D unresolved. Between the trimmed V and J ends, which lost 5 bases and 6 bases, there was a span of 4 bases. Germline V gene data show CDR1 as SEHNR and CDR2 as FQNEAQ (reference sequence). The CDR3 is 10 amino acids. For the CDR3, the DNA is TGTGCCAGCAGCCTATCTGAAGCTTTCTTT. Its translation is CASSLSEAFF.

The chain employs TRBV29-1 and TRBJ2-2, with TRBD1 matching over 9 bases. Germline values: CDR1 SQVTM, CDR2 ANQGSEA. V trimming: 7 bases; J trimming: 3 bases; junction bases outside the gene matches: 6. The CDR3 covers 14 residues. As DNA, the CDR3 is TGCAGCGCGTGGGGACAGGGCGACACCGGGGAGCTGTTTTTT. It encodes CSAWGQGDTGELFF.

The J gene is TRBJ2-7, the V gene TRBV29-1; D could derive from TRBD1 or TRBD2 (5 bases each). The CDR3 consists of 12 residues. V lost 1 base, J lost 7 bases, and 11 bases lay in between. From germline, CDR1 is SQVTM and CDR2 ANQGSEA. CDR3 in DNA: TGCAGCGTTGAAGCGGGGACGGAGGAGCAGTACTTC. Amino acid sequence: CSVEAGTEEQYF.

This clone was detected only once. The chain carries TRBV7-9 and TRBJ1-3; 7 positions match TRBD1. Germline CDR1 and CDR2: SEHNR and FQNEAQ (reference sequence). The CDR3 runs 16 residues. V was pared by 1 base and J by 3 bases, with 6 bases of the junction left unmatched. CDR3 sequence: CASSLVGGGLGNTIYF. Here the CDR3 DNA reads TGTGCCAGCAGCTTAGTTGGAGGGGGCCTTGGAAACACCATATATTTT.

The rearrangement links TRBV7-2 to TRBJ1-1; D perhaps matches TRBD1 (5 bases). CDR3 length: 14 amino acids. The germline V gene has CDR1 SGHTA and CDR2 FQGNSA. V gave up 2 bases and J gave up 8 bases, with 15 bases separating them. The CDR3 DNA reads TGTGCCAGCAGCTTAAGGCTGGGACGGACCGAAGCTTTCTTT. This sequence encodes CASSLRLGRTEAFF.

The chain recombines TRBV7-8 with TRBJ2-7; maybe TRBD2 (6 bases). CDR3 length equals 13 residues. Trimming removed 7 bases at V and 2 bases at J, with 12 bases between. Germline lookup yields CDR1 SGHVS and CDR2 FQNEAQ. The CDR3 region has the DNA TGTGCCAGCACCCCGGGACTTCCCTACGAGCAGTACTTC. It encodes CASTPGLPYEQYF.

The J gene is TRBJ1-2, the V gene TRBV6-4, with a tentative D call TRBD1 (5 bases). The CDR3 spans 14 residues. The V gene lost 3 bases and the J gene lost 0 bases, with 8 bases spanning the gap. CDR1 and CDR2 from the germline V gene are MRHNA and SNTAGT. In nucleotides, the CDR3 is TGTGCCAGCAGTGAACAGGCTACTAACTATGGCTACACCTTC. It encodes CASSEQATNYGYTF.

There are many counts of this clone. The chain joins TRBV7-2 to TRBJ1-1; tentatively, D is TRBD1 (5 bases). Germline V CDR1 and CDR2: SGHTA, FQGNSA. V gave up 0 bases and J gave up 4 bases, with 9 bases separating them. The CDR3 runs to 14 residues. In DNA, the CDR3 is TGTGCCAGCAGCTTAGCCAGGGATTCCACTGAAGCTTTCTTT. Translated: CASSLARDSTEAFF.

The chain has TRBV6-5 and TRBJ2-3; TRBD1 matches at 8 bases. The V gene end was trimmed by 5 bases and the J gene end by 3 bases; junction bases not matched to a gene: 4. CDR3 length: 14 amino acids. Germline V CDR1 and CDR2: MNHEY, SVGAGI. The CDR3 protein is CASSRTGRTDTQYF. For the CDR3, the DNA is TGTGCCAGCAGTAGGACAGGGCGGACAGATACGCAGTATTTT.

This clone has ten or more counts. This same CDR3 is encoded by further DNA sequences in the sample. V is TRBV30 and J is TRBJ2-7; the match to TRBD1 covers 9 bases. The germline V gene encodes CDR1 GTSNPN and CDR2 SVGIG (reference sequence). V lost 8 bases, J lost 7 bases, and 9 bases stayed unmatched. CDR3 length: 12 amino acids. The CDR3: CAGAGTGLEQYF. The CDR3 DNA follows: TGTGCCGGGGCTGGGACAGGGTTGGAGCAGTACTTC. The full variable domain, rest sourced from reference TRBV30 and TRBJ2-7, is SQTIHQWPATLVQPVGSPLSLECTVEGTSNPNLYWYRQAAGRGLQLLFYSVGIGQISSEVPQNLSASRPQDRQFILSSKKLLLSDSGFYLCAGAGTGLEQYFGPGTRLTVT.